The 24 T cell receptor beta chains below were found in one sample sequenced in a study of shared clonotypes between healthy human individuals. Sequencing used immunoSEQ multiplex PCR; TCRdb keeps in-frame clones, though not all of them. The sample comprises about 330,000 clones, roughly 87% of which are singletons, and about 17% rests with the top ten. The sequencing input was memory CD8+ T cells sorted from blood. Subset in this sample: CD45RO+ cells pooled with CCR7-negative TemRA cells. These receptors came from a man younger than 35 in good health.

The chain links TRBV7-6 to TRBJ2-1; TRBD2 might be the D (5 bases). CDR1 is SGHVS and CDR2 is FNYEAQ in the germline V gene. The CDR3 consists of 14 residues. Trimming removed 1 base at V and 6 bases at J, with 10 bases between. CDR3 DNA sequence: TGTGCCAGCAGCTTAGGGACTGTCCCCAATGAGCAGTTCTTC. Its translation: CASSLGTVPNEQFF.

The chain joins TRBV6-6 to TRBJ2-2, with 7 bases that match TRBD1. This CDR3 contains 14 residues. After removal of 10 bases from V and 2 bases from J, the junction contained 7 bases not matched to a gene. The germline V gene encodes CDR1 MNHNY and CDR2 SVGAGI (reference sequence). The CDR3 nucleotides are TGTGCCACCTCGAGACAGGGCAACACCGGGGAGCTGTTTTTT. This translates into CATSRQGNTGELFF.

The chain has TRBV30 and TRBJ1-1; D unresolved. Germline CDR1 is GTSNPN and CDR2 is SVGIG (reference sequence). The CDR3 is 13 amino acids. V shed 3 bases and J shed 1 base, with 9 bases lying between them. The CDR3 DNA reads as TGTGCCTGGAGCATTGGTGGGAACACTGAAGCTTTCTTT. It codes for CAWSIGGNTEAFF. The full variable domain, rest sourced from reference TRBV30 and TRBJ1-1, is SQTIHQWPATLVQPVGSPLSLECTVEGTSNPNLYWYRQAAGRGLQLLFYSVGIGQISSEVPQNLSASRPQDRQFILSSKKLLLSDSGFYLCAWSIGGNTEAFFGQGTRLTVV.

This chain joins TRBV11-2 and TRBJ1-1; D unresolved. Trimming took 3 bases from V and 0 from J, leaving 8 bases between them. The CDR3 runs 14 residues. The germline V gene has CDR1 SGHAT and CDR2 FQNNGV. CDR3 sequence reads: CASSFVALNTEAFF. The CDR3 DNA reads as TGTGCCAGCAGCTTCGTTGCCCTGAACACTGAAGCTTTCTTT.

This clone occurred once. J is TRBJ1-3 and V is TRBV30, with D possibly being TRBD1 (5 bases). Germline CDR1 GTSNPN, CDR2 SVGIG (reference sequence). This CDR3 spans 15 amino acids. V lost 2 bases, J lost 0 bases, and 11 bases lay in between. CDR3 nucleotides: TGTGCCTGGAGTCTGGGGGACCTCTCTGGAAACACCATATATTTT. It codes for CAWSLGDLSGNTIYF.

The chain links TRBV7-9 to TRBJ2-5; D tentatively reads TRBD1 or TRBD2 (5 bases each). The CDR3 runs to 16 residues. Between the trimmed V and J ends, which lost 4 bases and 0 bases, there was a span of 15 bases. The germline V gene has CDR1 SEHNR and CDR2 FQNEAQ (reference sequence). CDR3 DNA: TGTGCCAGCAGCTCTATTGGGACCGAGTACCAAGAGACCCAGTACTTC. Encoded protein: CASSSIGTEYQETQYF.

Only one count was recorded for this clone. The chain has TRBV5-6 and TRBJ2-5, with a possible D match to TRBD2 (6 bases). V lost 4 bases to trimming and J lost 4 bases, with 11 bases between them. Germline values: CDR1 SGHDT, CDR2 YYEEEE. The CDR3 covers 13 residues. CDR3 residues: CASSMGAGETQYF. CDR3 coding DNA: TGTGCCAGCAGCATGGGAGCGGGAGAGACCCAGTACTTC.

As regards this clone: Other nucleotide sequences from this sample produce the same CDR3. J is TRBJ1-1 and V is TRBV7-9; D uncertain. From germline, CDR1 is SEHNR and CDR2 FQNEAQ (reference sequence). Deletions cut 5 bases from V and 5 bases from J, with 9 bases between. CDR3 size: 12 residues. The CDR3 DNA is TGTGCCAGCAGCCCCGGCGGGACTGAAGCTTTCTTT. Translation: CASSPGGTEAFF.

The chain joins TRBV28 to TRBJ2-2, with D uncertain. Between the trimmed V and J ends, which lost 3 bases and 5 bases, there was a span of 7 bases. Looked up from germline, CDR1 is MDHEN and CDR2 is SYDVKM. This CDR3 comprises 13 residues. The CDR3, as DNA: TGTGCCAGCAGTTTCCGAGTAACCGGGGAGCTGTTTTTT. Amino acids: CASSFRVTGELFF.

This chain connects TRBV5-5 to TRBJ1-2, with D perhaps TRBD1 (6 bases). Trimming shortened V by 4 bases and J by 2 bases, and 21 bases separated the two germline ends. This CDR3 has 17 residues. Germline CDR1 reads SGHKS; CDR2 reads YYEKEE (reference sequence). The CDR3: CASSVQPLQGGNYGYTF. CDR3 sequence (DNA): TGTGCCAGCAGCGTACAACCGCTACAGGGTGGGAACTATGGCTACACCTTC.

The CDR3 reads CASSHSEMGWTEAFF. As DNA, the CDR3 is TGCGCCAGCAGCCATTCGGAGATGGGTTGGACTGAAGCTTTCTTT. The rearrangement uses TRBV4-3 and TRBJ1-1; D unresolved. Germline CDR1 reads LGHNA; CDR2 reads YSLEER. V lost 3 bases and J 5 bases, leaving 16 bases between the germline ends. The CDR3 runs 15 residues.

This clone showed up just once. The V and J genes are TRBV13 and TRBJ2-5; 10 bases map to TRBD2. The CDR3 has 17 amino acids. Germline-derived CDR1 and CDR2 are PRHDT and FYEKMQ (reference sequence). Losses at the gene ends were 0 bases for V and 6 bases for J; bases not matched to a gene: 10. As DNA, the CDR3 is TGTGCCAGCAGCTTAGGGCTAGCGGGAGCGGCGGCCCAGACCCAGTACTTC. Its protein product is CASSLGLAGAAAQTQYF.

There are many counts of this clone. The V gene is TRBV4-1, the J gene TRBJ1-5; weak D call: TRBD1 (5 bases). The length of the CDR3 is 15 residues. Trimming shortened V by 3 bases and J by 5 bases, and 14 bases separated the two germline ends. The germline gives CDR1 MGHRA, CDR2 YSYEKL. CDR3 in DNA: TGCGCCAGCAGCCAGGTGTCAGGGAAGGATCAGCCCCAGCATTTT. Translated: CASSQVSGKDQPQHF.

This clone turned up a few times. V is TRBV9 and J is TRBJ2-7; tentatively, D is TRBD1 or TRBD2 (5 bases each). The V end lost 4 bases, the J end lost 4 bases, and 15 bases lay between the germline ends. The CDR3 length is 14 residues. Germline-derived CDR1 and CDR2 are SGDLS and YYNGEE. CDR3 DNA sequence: TGTGCCAGCAGCCAGGGACCTTTCGGGTACGAGCAGTACTTC. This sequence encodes CASSQGPFGYEQYF.

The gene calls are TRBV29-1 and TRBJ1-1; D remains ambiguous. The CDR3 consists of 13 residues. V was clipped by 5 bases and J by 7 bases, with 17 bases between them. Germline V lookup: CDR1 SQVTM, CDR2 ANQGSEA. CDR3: CSVSGFPGYEAFF. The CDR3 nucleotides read TGCAGCGTTTCTGGCTTCCCGGGGTATGAAGCTTTCTTT.

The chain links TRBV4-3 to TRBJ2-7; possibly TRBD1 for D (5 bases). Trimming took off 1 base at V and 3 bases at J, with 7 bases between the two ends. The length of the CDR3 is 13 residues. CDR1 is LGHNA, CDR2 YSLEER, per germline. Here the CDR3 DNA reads TGCGCCAGCAGCCAAGGGACACTCTACGAGCAGTACTTC. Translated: CASSQGTLYEQYF.

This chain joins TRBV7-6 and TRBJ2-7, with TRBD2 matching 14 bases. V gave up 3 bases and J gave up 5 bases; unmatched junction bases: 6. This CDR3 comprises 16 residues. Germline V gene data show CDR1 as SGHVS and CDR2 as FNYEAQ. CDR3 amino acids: CASSFRLAGGPDEQYF. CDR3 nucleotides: TGTGCCAGCAGCTTTCGACTAGCGGGAGGGCCCGACGAGCAGTACTTC.

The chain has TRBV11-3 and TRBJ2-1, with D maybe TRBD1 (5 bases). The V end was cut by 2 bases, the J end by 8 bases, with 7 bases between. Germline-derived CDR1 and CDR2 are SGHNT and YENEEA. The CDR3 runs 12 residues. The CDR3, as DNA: TGTGCCAGCAGCTTAACCAGGGATGAGCAGTTCTTC. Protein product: CASSLTRDEQFF.

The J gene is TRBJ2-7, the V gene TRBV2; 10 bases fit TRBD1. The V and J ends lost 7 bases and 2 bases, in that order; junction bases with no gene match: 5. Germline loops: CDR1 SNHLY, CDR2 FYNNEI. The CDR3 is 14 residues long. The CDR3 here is CASNPDRGPYEQYF. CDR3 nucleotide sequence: TGTGCCAGCAACCCTGACAGGGGGCCCTACGAGCAGTACTTC.

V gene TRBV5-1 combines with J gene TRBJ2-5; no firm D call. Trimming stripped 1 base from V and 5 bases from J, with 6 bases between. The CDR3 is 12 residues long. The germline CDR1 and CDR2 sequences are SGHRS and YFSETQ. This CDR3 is CASSLNRETQYF. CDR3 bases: TGCGCCAGCAGCTTGAATCGGGAGACCCAGTACTTC.

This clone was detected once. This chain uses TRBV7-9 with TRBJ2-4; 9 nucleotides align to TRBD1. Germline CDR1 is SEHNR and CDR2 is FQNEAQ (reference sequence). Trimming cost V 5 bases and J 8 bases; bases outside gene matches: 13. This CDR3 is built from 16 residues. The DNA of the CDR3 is TGTGCCAGCAGCCCGCCCCCAGACAGGGGGGCGGACATTCAGTACTTC. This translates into CASSPPPDRGADIQYF.

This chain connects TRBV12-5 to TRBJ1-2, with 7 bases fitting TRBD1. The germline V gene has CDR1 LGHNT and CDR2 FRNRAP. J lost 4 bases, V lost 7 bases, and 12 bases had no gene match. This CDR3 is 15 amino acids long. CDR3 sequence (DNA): TGTGCTAGTGCCCCAACCGGGACAGACTCCTATGGCTACACCTTC. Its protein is CASAPTGTDSYGYTF.

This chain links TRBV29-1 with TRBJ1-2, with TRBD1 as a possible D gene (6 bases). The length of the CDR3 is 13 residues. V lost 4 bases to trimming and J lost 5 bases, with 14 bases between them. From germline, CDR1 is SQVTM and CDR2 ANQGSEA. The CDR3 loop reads CSVVGDQGYGYTF. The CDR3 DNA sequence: TGCAGCGTTGTAGGGGATCAGGGGTATGGCTACACCTTC.

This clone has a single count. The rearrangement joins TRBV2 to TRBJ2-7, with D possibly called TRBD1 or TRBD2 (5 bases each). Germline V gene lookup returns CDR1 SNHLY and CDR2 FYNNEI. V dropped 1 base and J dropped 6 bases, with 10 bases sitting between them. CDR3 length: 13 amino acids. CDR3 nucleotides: TGTGCCAGCAGTGAAGTGTGGGGACGCGAGCAGTACTTC. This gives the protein CASSEVWGREQYF.